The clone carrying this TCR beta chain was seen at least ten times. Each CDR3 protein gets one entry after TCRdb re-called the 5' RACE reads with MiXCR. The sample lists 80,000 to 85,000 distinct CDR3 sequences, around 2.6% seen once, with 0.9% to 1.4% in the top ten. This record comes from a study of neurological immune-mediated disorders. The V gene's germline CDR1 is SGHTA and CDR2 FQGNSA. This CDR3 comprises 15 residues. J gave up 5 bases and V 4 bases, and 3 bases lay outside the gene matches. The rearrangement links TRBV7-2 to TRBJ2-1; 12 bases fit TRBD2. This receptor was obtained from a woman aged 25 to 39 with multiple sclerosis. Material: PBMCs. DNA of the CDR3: TGTGCCAGCAGCTCTAGCGGGAGGGAACACAATGAGCAGTTCTTC. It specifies CASSSSGREHNEQFF.